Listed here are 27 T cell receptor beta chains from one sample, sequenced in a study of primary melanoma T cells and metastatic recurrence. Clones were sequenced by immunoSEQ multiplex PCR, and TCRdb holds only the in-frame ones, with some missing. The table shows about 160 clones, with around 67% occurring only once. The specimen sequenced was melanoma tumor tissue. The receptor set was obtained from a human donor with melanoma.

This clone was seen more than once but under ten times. The CDR3 nucleotides are TGTGCCAGCTCACCAGATATTTACTCGGCCTACGAGCAGTACTTC. This codes for CASSPDIYSAYEQYF. The chain uses TRBV18 and TRBJ2-7; D ambiguous. The CDR3 contains 15 residues. Trimming took off 2 bases at V and 2 bases at J, with 13 bases between the two ends. Looked up from germline, CDR1 is KGHSH and CDR2 is LQKENI.

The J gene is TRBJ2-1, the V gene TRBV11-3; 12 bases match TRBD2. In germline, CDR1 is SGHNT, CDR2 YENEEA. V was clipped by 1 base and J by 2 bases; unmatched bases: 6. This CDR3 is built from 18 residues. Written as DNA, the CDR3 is TGTGCCAGCAGCTTAGGGACTAGCGGGACGATCACCTACAATGAGCAGTTCTTC. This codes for CASSLGTSGTITYNEQFF.

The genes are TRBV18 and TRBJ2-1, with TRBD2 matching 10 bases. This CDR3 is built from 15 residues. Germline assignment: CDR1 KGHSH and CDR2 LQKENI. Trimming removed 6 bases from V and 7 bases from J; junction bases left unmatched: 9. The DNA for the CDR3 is TGTGCCAGCTCGGATCTAGCGGGAGTTTTTAATGAGCAGTTCTTC. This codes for CASSDLAGVFNEQFF.

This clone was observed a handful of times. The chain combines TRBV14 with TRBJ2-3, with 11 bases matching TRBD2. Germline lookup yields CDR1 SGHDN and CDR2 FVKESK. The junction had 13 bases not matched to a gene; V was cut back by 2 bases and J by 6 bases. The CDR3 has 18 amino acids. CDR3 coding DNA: TGTGCCAGCAGCCAAACTTTCCGTAGCGGGGGGGCTACGGATACGCAGTATTTT. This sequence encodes CASSQTFRSGGATDTQYF.

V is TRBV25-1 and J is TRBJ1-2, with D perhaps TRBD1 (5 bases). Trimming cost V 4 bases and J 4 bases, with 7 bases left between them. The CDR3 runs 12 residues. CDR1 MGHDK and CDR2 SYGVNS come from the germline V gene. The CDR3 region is CASSAQGYGYTF. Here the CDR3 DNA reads TGTGCCAGCAGTGCCCAGGGCTATGGCTACACCTTC.

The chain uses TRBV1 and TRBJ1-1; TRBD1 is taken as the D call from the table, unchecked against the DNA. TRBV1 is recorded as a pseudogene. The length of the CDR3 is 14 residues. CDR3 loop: CASSQGPHATEAFF. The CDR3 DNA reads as TGCGCCAGCAGCCAAGGGCCCCACGCAACTGAAGCTTTCTTT.

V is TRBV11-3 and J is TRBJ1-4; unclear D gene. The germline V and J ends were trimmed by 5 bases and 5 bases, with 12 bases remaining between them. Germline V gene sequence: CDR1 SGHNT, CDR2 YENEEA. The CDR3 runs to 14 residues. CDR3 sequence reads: CASSRRVLNEKLFF. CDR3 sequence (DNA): TGTGCCAGCAGCCGACGGGTCTTGAATGAAAAACTGTTTTTT.

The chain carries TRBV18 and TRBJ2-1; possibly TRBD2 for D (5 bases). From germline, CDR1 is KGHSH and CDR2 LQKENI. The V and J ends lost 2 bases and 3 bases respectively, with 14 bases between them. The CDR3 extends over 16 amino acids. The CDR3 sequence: CASSPIMAEDYNEQFF. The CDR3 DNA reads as TGTGCCAGCTCACCAATTATGGCGGAGGACTACAATGAGCAGTTCTTC.

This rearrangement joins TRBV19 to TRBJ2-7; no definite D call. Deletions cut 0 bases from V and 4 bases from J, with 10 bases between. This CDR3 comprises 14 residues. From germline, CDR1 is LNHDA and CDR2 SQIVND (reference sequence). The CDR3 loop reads CASSIDLGRYEQYF. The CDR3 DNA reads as TGTGCCAGTAGTATAGATCTGGGCCGGTACGAGCAGTACTTC.

The DNA of the CDR3 is TGTGCCAGCAGCGACGGGACCATCAAGGCAGATACGCAGTATTTT. Translation gives CASSDGTIKADTQYF. This rearrangement joins TRBV28 to TRBJ2-3, with D perhaps being TRBD1 or TRBD2 (5 bases each). Germline values: CDR1 MDHEN, CDR2 SYDVKM. The CDR3 sequence is 15 residues long. Between the trimmed V and J ends, which lost 6 bases and 4 bases, there was a span of 17 bases.

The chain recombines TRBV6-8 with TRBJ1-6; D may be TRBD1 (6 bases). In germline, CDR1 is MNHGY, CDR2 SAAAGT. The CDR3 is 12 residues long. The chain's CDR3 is CAAGTQHSPLHF. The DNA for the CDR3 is TGTGCTGCCGGGACACAACATTCACCCCTCCACTTT.

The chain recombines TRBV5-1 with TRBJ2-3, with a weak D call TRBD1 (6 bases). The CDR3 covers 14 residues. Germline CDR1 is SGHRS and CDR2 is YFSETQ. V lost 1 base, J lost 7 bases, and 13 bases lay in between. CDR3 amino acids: CASSLRGILHTQYF. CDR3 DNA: TGCGCCAGCAGCTTGAGGGGGATCTTACATACGCAGTATTTT.

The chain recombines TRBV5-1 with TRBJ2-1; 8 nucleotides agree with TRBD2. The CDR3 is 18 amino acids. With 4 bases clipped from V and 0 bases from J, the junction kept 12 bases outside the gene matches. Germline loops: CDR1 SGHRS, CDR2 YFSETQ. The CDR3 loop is CASSPSSLAGSSYNEQFF. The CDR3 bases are TGCGCCAGCAGCCCGAGCTCCTTAGCGGGGAGCTCCTACAATGAGCAGTTCTTC. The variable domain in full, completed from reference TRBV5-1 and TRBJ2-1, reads KAGVTQTPRYLIKTRGQQVTLSCSPISGHRSVSWYQQTPGQGLQFLFEYFSETQRNKGNFPGRFSGRQFSNSRSEMNVSTLELGDSALYLCASSPSSLAGSSYNEQFFGPGTRLTVL.

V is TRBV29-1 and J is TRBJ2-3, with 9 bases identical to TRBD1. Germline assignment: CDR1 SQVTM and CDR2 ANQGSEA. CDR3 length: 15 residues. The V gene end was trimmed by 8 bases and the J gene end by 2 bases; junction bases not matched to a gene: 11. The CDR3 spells CSTIRGQGNTDTQYF. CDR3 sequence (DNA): TGCAGCACTATTCGAGGACAGGGGAACACAGATACGCAGTATTTT.

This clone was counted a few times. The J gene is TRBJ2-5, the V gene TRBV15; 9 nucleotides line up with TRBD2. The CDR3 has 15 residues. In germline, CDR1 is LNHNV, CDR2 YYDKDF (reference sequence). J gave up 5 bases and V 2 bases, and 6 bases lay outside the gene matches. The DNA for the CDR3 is TGTGCCACCAGCAGATCTAGCGGGGTAGTGGAGACCCAGTACTTC. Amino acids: CATSRSSGVVETQYF.

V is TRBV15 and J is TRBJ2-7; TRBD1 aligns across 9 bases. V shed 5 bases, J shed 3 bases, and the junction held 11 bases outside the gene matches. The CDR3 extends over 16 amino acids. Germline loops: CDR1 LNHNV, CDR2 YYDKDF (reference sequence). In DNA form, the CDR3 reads TGTGCCACCAGCGATAGATCAGGGACAGGGTTCTACGAGCAGTACTTC. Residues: CATSDRSGTGFYEQYF.

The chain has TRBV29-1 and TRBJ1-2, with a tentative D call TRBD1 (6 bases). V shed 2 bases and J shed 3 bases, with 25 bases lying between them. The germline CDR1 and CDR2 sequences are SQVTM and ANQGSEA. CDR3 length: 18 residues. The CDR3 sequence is CSVEKGRRGAASDYGYTF. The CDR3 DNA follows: TGCAGCGTTGAAAAGGGGAGACGGGGGGCAGCCTCCGACTATGGCTACACCTTC.

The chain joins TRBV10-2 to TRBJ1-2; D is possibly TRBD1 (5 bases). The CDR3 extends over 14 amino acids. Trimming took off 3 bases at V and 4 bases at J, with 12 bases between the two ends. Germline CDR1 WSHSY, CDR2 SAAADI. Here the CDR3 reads CASSEGEIVYGYTF. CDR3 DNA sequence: TGCGCCAGCAGTGAAGGGGAGATCGTCTATGGCTACACCTTC.

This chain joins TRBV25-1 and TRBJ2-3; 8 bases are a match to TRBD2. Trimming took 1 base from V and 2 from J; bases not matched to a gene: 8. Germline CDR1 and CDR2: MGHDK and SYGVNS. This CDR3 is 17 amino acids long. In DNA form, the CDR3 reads TGTGCCAGCAGTGAATGGGAAGCGGGAGAAAACACAGATACGCAGTATTTT. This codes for CASSEWEAGENTDTQYF.

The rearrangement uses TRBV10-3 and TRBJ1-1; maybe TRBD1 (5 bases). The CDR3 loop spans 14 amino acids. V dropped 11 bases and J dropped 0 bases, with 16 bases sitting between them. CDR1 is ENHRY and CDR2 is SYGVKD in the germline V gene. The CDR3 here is CASGSLGVNTEAFF. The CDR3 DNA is TGTGCCTCCGGCTCCCTAGGGGTGAACACTGAAGCTTTCTTT.

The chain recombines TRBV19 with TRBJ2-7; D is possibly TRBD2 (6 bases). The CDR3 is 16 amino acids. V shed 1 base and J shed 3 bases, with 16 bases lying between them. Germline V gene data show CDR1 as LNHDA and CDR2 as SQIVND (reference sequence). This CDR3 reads CASSIGAGTLGYEQYF. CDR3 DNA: TGTGCCAGTAGTATAGGGGCGGGGACGTTGGGCTACGAGCAGTACTTC.

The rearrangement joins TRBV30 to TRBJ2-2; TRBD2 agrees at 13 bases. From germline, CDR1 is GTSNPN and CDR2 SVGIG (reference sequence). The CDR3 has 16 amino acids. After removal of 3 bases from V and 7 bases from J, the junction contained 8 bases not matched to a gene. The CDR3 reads CAWSLGLAGVVGELFF. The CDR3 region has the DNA TGTGCCTGGAGCCTAGGACTAGCGGGAGTTGTCGGGGAGCTGTTTTTT.

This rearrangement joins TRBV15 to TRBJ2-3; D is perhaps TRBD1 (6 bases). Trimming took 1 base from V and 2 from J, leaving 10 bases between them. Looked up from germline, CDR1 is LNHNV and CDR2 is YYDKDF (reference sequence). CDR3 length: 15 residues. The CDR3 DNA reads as TGTGCCACCAGCAGAGGAGGGGGTTACACAGATACGCAGTATTTT. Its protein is CATSRGGGYTDTQYF.

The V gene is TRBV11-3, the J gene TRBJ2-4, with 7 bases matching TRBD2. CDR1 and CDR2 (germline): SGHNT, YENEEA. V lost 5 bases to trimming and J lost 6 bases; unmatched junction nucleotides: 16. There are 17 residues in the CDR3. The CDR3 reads CASSQAPAGGTLNIQYF. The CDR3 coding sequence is TGTGCCAGCAGCCAAGCCCCTGCCGGGGGGACCTTAAACATTCAGTACTTC. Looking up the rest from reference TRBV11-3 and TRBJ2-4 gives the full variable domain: EAGVVQSPRYKIIEKKQPVAFWCNPISGHNTLYWYLQNLGQGPELLIRYENEEAVDDSQLPKDRFSAERLKGVDSTLKIQPAELGDSAVYLCASSQAPAGGTLNIQYFGAGTRLSVL.

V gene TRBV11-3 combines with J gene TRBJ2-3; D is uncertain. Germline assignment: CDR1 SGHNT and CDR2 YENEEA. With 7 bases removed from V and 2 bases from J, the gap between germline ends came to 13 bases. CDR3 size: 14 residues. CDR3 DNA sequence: TGTGCCAGCAACCTCGGGCTTTTCACAGATACGCAGTATTTT. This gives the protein CASNLGLFTDTQYF.

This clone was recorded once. CDR3 bases: TGTGCCAGCACAAACAGGGACGGGTTCTATGGCTACACCTTC. Its protein is CASTNRDGFYGYTF. The genes are TRBV28 and TRBJ1-2; D may be TRBD1 (6 bases). V was clipped by 7 bases and J by 4 bases, with 16 bases between them. CDR3 length: 14 amino acids. Looked up from germline, CDR1 is MDHEN and CDR2 is SYDVKM.

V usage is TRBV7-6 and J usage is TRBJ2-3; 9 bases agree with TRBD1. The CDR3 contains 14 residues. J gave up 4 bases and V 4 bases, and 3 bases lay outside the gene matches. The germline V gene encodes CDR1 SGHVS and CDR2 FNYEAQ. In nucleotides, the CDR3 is TGTGCCAGCAGCTCGCGGACAGGGGCAGATACGCAGTATTTT. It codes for CASSSRTGADTQYF.